This TCR beta chain was captured in a study of blood T cells in healthy people across ages. A second about 7 to 12 cycle PCR used barcoded and J-beta primers. From the 5' RACE reads, TCRdb called clonotypes with MiXCR, one entry per CDR3 protein. The repertoire holds about 970,000 distinct CDR3 sequences, with 51% as singletons. Per germline, CDR1 DFQATT and CDR2 SNEGSKA (reference sequence). The CDR3 is 15 residues long. With V trimmed by 3 bases and J by 2 bases, 8 bases remained unmatched. The source is a woman aged 60-75 years in good health. Sequencing was done on a sample of blood. The chain couples TRBV20-1 to TRBJ2-5; 8 nucleotides agree with TRBD2. The CDR3 sequence is CSARSLAGPQETQYF. Here the CDR3 DNA reads TGCAGTGCTAGGAGCTTAGCGGGGCCGCAAGAGACCCAGTACTTC.